Listed here are 12 T cell receptor beta chains from one sample, sequenced in a study of blood T cell repertoires in COVID-19 (dated by TCRdb to between 2020 and 2021). The protocol used for the library was the immunoSEQ multiplex PCR assay. Here the immuneACCESS table is served through TCRdb, limited to in-frame sequences with V and J called. Missing clones are a known gap in these copies; in checked studies unresolved V genes cover under half, and the rest lacks a known reason. A total of 160,000 or so clones appear in this sample, more than 65% of them only once. The biggest ten clones account for roughly 15% of the sample. The sample comprised PBMCs or T cells enriched from blood (not recorded which). These receptors all come from a man aged 50-59 years who had recovered from COVID-19.

The chain is built from TRBV6-5 and TRBJ2-7; 7 positions match TRBD1. Germline trimming cut 8 bases from V and 6 bases from J; bases unmatched to any gene: 13. The CDR3 has 14 amino acids. CDR1 is MNHEY and CDR2 is SVGAGI in the germline V gene. The CDR3 coding sequence is TGTGCCAGCGAAACCGGGACAGTTATGGTCGAGCAGTACTTC. Its protein product is CASETGTVMVEQYF.

The chain joins TRBV7-9 to TRBJ2-5, with 14 bases lining up with TRBD2. The CDR3 is 17 amino acids. The V segment lost 5 bases and the J segment 2 bases; nucleotides outside the gene matches: 7. From germline, CDR1 is SEHNR and CDR2 FQNEAQ (reference sequence). CDR3 nucleotide sequence: TGTGCCAGCAGCCCGGGACTAGCGGGGGCTATACAAGAGACCCAGTACTTC. It translates to CASSPGLAGAIQETQYF.

The sample holds a few counts of this clone. The chain couples TRBV6-4 to TRBJ2-5; TRBD2 aligns across 12 bases. After removal of 3 bases from V and 6 bases from J, the junction contained 5 bases not matched to a gene. This CDR3 contains 15 residues. Germline V CDR1 and CDR2: MRHNA, SNTAGT. CDR3 DNA: TGTGCCAGCAGTGAGACTAGCGGGGGTAGGAAGACCCAGTACTTC. Encoded protein: CASSETSGGRKTQYF.

This sequence joins TRBV19 and TRBJ1-3, with 7 nucleotides matching TRBD1. This CDR3 comprises 14 residues. Trimming at V came to 6 bases and at J to 0 bases, leaving 2 bases not matched to a gene. CDR1 is LNHDA, CDR2 SQIVND, per germline (reference sequence). CDR3 sequence: CASSGTDSGNTIYF. CDR3 DNA sequence: TGTGCCAGTAGCGGGACAGACTCTGGAAACACCATATATTTT.

The gene calls are TRBV5-1 and TRBJ2-1; 7 bases are shared with TRBD1. The CDR3 has 15 amino acids. The V segment lost 0 bases and the J segment 4 bases; nucleotides outside the gene matches: 4. CDR1 and CDR2 from the germline V gene are SGHRS and YFSETQ. The DNA for the CDR3 is TGCGCCAGCAGCTTGGCAGACAGGGATTACAATGAGCAGTTCTTC. It is translated as CASSLADRDYNEQFF.

The chain recombines TRBV7-3 with TRBJ1-2, with D maybe TRBD1 (5 bases). Germline V CDR1 and CDR2: SGHTA, FQGTGA. The CDR3 consists of 15 residues. With 1 base removed from V and 8 bases from J, the gap between germline ends came to 17 bases. The CDR3 loop is CASSLRECFKGGYTF. CDR3 bases: TGTGCCAGCAGCTTAAGAGAATGTTTCAAGGGGGGCTACACCTTC.

The chain uses TRBV28 and TRBJ1-2; D uncertain. Germline V CDR1 and CDR2: MDHEN, SYDVKM. The CDR3 consists of 16 residues. The V end was cut by 3 bases, the J end by 6 bases, with 20 bases between. CDR3 loop: CASSFSKFSTVNGYTF. CDR3 DNA: TGTGCCAGCAGTTTTTCCAAATTCAGTACAGTAAATGGCTACACCTTC.

This sequence joins TRBV11-3 and TRBJ1-1, with D possibly being TRBD1 (6 bases). V dropped 5 bases and J dropped 8 bases, with 15 bases sitting between them. Germline values: CDR1 SGHNT, CDR2 YENEEA. The CDR3 is 13 amino acids. CDR3 DNA sequence: TGTGCCAGCAGCCAAGACAGGATGGCCGAAGCTTTCTTT. Amino acids: CASSQDRMAEAFF.

This chain joins TRBV5-1 and TRBJ2-7, with 8 bases identical to TRBD2. The germline V gene has CDR1 SGHRS and CDR2 YFSETQ. The J segment lost 0 bases and the V segment lost 4 bases, leaving 3 bases of the junction unmatched. The CDR3 runs to 14 residues. DNA of the CDR3: TGCGCCAGCAGCGCCGGGACTAGCTCCTACGAGCAGTACTTC. Protein sequence: CASSAGTSSYEQYF.

The CDR3 DNA reads TGTGCCAGCTCACTTGACATAAGGTATCAGCCCCAGCATTTT. This gives the protein CASSLDIRYQPQHF. The V call is TRBV18, the J call TRBJ1-5; no firm D call. V lost 4 bases and J 5 bases, leaving 12 bases between the germline ends. Germline CDR1 reads KGHSH; CDR2 reads LQKENI. The CDR3 length is 14 residues.

V is TRBV18 and J is TRBJ2-2; D not resolved. Between the trimmed V and J ends, which lost 6 bases and 6 bases, there was a span of 14 bases. This CDR3 has 14 amino acids. The germline V gene has CDR1 KGHSH and CDR2 LQKENI. This CDR3 reads CASSSSVGPGELFF. DNA of the CDR3: TGTGCCAGCTCGTCCTCTGTGGGCCCCGGGGAGCTGTTTTTT.

The chain recombines TRBV15 with TRBJ2-1; 12 bases match TRBD2. The V and J ends lost 4 bases and 5 bases, in that order; junction bases with no gene match: 3. CDR1 and CDR2 (germline): LNHNV, YYDKDF (reference sequence). There are 15 residues in the CDR3. CDR3 sequence: CATSTGLAGHNEQFF. DNA of the CDR3: TGTGCCACCAGCACCGGACTAGCGGGGCACAATGAGCAGTTCTTC.